One sample yielded the 28 T cell receptor beta chains listed below, sequenced in a study of low-dose radiotherapy and immunotherapy resistance in tumors. Alpha and beta chains were covered, as first-strand cDNA relied on TRAV- and TRBV-specific primers. An approximately 19-cycle PCR with a constant-region primer and V-primer adapter amplified TCRs. TCRdb reprocessed the reads via MiXCR and lists one record per CDR3 protein. This sample has tens of thousands of distinct CDR3 sequences, with 15% to 20% found just once. This sample's time point: before trial treatment. The sequencing used PBMCs, collected before treatment. The source is a male donor with prostate cancer.

This clonotype was observed many times. This rearrangement joins TRBV21-1 to TRBJ1-2; the D call of TRBD1 is as the table states it, not checked on the DNA. TRBV21-1 is deemed a pseudogene. The length of the CDR3 is 14 residues. CDR3 bases: TGTGCCAGCAGCAAAGCCGGGGACAGGGAGGGCTACACCTTC. Translated: CASSKAGDREGYTF.

The chain carries TRBV3-1 and TRBJ1-5; D remains unclear. In germline, CDR1 is LGHDT, CDR2 YNNKEL (reference sequence). With 4 bases removed from V and 4 bases from J, the gap between germline ends came to 11 bases. The CDR3 has 14 amino acids. This CDR3 is CASSPLDGNQPQHF. The CDR3 DNA sequence: TGTGCCAGCAGCCCGCTCGACGGGAATCAGCCCCAGCATTTT.

This clonotype showed up many times. The chain combines TRBV19 with TRBJ1-5; TRBD1 might be the D (5 bases). The V end was cut by 4 bases, the J end by 3 bases, with 10 bases between. Germline CDR1 reads LNHDA; CDR2 reads SQIVND (reference sequence). This CDR3 contains 14 residues. For the CDR3, the DNA is TGTGCCAGTAGTAAAGGAGGGGTCAATCAGCCCCAGCATTTT. Its protein is CASSKGGVNQPQHF.

This clonotype was counted ten times or more. The J gene is TRBJ1-2, the V gene TRBV20-1; D may be TRBD1 (6 bases). The CDR3 runs to 14 residues. Germline-derived CDR1 and CDR2 are DFQATT and SNEGSKA (reference sequence). Trimming pared 6 bases from V and 0 bases from J, leaving 14 bases between. CDR3 bases: TGCAGTGCCGAAAACAGGGCGACTAACTATGGCTACACCTTC. Its protein product is CSAENRATNYGYTF.

This clonotype appeared many times. The CDR3 here is CASSLRDQPQHF. In nucleotides, the CDR3 is TGTGCCAGCAGCTTGCGGGATCAGCCCCAGCATTTT. The chain recombines TRBV5-8 with TRBJ1-5; D not certain. CDR3 length equals 12 residues. The V and J ends lost 1 base and 5 bases respectively, with 4 bases between them. Germline CDR1 SGHTS, CDR2 YDEGEE.

This clonotype was counted at least ten times. J is TRBJ1-1 and V is TRBV11-2; D is ambiguous. Germline V lookup: CDR1 SGHAT, CDR2 FQNNGV. Trimming removed 3 bases from V and 1 base from J, with 6 bases in between. CDR3 length: 13 residues. The CDR3 region is CASSFYPNTEAFF. The CDR3 nucleotides read TGTGCCAGCAGCTTCTACCCGAACACTGAAGCTTTCTTT.

The sample holds many counts of this clonotype. J is TRBJ2-3 and V is TRBV5-1; D is undetermined. The CDR3 has 12 residues. The ends were cut back, 4 bases at V and 2 bases at J, with 5 bases in the middle. Germline CDR1 is SGHRS and CDR2 is YFSETQ. CDR3 DNA sequence: TGCGCCAGCAGCGAAAACACAGATACGCAGTATTTT. Its protein is CASSENTDTQYF.

There are many counts of this clonotype. The genes are TRBV18 and TRBJ2-5; D call uncertain. Trimming removed 6 bases from V and 5 bases from J, with 16 bases in between. The V gene's germline CDR1 is KGHSH and CDR2 LQKENI. The CDR3 is 14 residues long. This CDR3 is CASSGTGQRETQYF. The CDR3, as DNA: TGTGCCAGCTCGGGTACGGGCCAACGGGAGACCCAGTACTTC.

The gene calls are TRBV13 and TRBJ1-5; D might be TRBD1 (6 bases). The CDR3 extends over 19 amino acids. Trimming stripped 3 bases from V and 4 bases from J, with 25 bases between. CDR1 PRHDT and CDR2 FYEKMQ come from the germline V gene (reference sequence). The CDR3 sequence: CASSLGVSGGAIGNQPQHF. The CDR3 DNA reads TGTGCCAGCAGCTTGGGGGTTAGTGGGGGGGCCATAGGGAATCAGCCCCAGCATTTT.

This clonotype was counted many times. The chain employs TRBV27 and TRBJ2-1; 7 nucleotides match TRBD2. The germline V gene encodes CDR1 MNHEY and CDR2 SMNVEV (reference sequence). This CDR3 region has 15 residues. With V trimmed by 4 bases and J by 3 bases, 6 bases remained unmatched. The CDR3 DNA sequence: TGTGCCAGCAGTTCCCTTCGCGGGGGCTACAATGAGCAGTTCTTC. Encoded protein: CASSSLRGGYNEQFF.

As regards this clonotype: A far larger clone is off by one base, so a read error is likely. V usage is TRBV13 and J usage is TRBJ2-3; TRBD1 matches at 9 bases. The V gene's germline CDR1 is PRHDT and CDR2 FYEKMQ (reference sequence). This CDR3 region has 15 residues. V lost 5 bases and J lost 2; bases outside the gene matches: 5. CDR3 sequence reads: CASSPRDRVTDTQYF. In DNA form, the CDR3 reads TGTGCCAGCAGCCCCAGGGACAGGGTCACAGATACGCAGTATTTT. Combining the CDR3 with reference TRBV13 and TRBJ2-3 gives the whole variable domain AAGVIQSPRHLIKEKRETATLKCYPIPRHDTVYWYQQGPGQDPQFLISFYEKMQSDKGSIPDRFSAQQFSDYHSELNMSSLELGDSALYFCASSPRDRVTDTQYFGPGTRLTVL.

This clonotype occurred many times. The chain employs TRBV6-5 and TRBJ1-2; unclear D gene. Germline V gives CDR1 MNHEY, CDR2 SVGAGI. CDR3 size: 13 residues. Trimming took off 8 bases at V and 8 bases at J, with 18 bases between the two ends. Here the CDR3 reads CASGPQSLWGYTF. For the CDR3, the DNA is TGTGCCAGCGGACCTCAGAGTCTGTGGGGCTACACCTTC.

The table lists this clonotype with a few counts. J is TRBJ1-3 and V is TRBV7-8; D remains unclear. Germline-derived CDR1 and CDR2 are SGHVS and FQNEAQ. This CDR3 contains 14 residues. Trimming took off 6 bases at V and 3 bases at J, with 12 bases between the two ends. The CDR3 DNA is TGTGCCAGCAGTTCAGGCCCCTTTGGAAACACCATATATTTT. Protein sequence: CASSSGPFGNTIYF.

In this sample, this clonotype turned up a few times. The genes are TRBV18 and TRBJ1-2; D gene ambiguous. The V and J ends lost 1 base and 8 bases respectively, with 20 bases between them. The germline V gene has CDR1 KGHSH and CDR2 LQKENI. The CDR3 has 16 residues. The CDR3 loop is CASSPLRLSGQGGYTF. The CDR3, as DNA: TGTGCCAGCTCACCACTAAGGCTCTCCGGGCAAGGCGGCTACACCTTC. The entire variable domain, with the rest obtained from reference TRBV18 and TRBJ1-2, is as follows: NAGVMQNPRHLVRRRGQEARLRCSPMKGHSHVYWYRQLPEEGLKFMVYLQKENIIDESGMPKERFSAEFPKEGPSILRIQQVVRGDSAAYFCASSPLRLSGQGGYTFGSGTRLTVV.

This clonotype was seen ten or more times. V usage is TRBV7-2 and J usage is TRBJ1-4, with unresolved D. Germline CDR1 is SGHTA and CDR2 is FQGNSA. Trimming removed 5 bases at V and 8 bases at J, with 15 bases between. The CDR3 sequence is 14 residues long. In DNA form, the CDR3 reads TGTGCCAGCAGCCGCCCCGGACTCTTGGAAAAACTGTTTTTT. Amino acids: CASSRPGLLEKLFF.

Many counts were recorded for this clonotype. This chain uses TRBV20-1 with TRBJ2-3; D is perhaps TRBD1 or TRBD2 (5 bases each). CDR3 size: 13 residues. CDR1 and CDR2 from the germline V gene are DFQATT and SNEGSKA (reference sequence). CDR3 sequence reads: CAIKRGGTDTQYF. In DNA, the CDR3 is TGCGCAATAAAGAGGGGTGGGACAGATACGCAGTATTTT.

This clonotype occurred many times. This sequence joins TRBV25-1 and TRBJ2-3, with TRBD2 matching over 7 bases. The germline V gene has CDR1 MGHDK and CDR2 SYGVNS. This CDR3 has 14 residues. J lost 2 bases, V lost 7 bases, and 6 bases had no gene match. The CDR3 DNA is TGTGCCAGCACCCCCGGGGGGTACACAGATACGCAGTATTTT. Protein product: CASTPGGYTDTQYF.

This clonotype appeared many times. The genes are TRBV3-1 and TRBJ1-1, with D hard to call. Germline V lookup: CDR1 LGHDT, CDR2 YNNKEL (reference sequence). This CDR3 spans 16 amino acids. Trimming shortened V by 6 bases and J by 6 bases, and 23 bases separated the two germline ends. CDR3 coding DNA: TGTGCCAGCAGTCCCCGAAGAGGCACGCGACTGCCTGAAGCTTTCTTT. Encoded protein: CASSPRRGTRLPEAFF.

This clonotype was counted at least ten times. CDR3: CASSAGLAGGRGTGELFF. The CDR3 DNA reads TGTGCCAGCAGCGCAGGACTAGCGGGGGGGCGTGGCACCGGGGAGCTGTTTTTT. V usage is TRBV6-2 or TRBV6-3 and J usage is TRBJ2-2, with 15 bases lining up with TRBD2. V shed 6 bases, J shed 4 bases, and the junction held 9 bases outside the gene matches. Germline loops: CDR1 MNHEY, CDR2 SVGEGT. This CDR3 is 18 amino acids long.

This clonotype has ten or more counts. DNA for the CDR3: TGTGCCAGCAGTTTGACGTCCGAAGCGAACACCGGGGAGCTGTTTTTT. Its protein product is CASSLTSEANTGELFF. The V call is TRBV12-3 or TRBV12-4, the J call TRBJ2-2; D uncertain. The V gene lost 3 bases and the J gene lost 0 bases, with 11 bases spanning the gap. The CDR3 sequence is 16 residues long.

This clonotype has ten or more counts. The rearrangement joins TRBV6-5 to TRBJ1-1; 9 bases are shared with TRBD1. The CDR3 extends over 17 amino acids. J gave up 6 bases and V 2 bases, and 13 bases lay outside the gene matches. Per germline, CDR1 MNHEY and CDR2 SVGAGI. DNA for the CDR3: TGTGCCAGCAGTTACACGACCTGGGACAGGGTGCGCCCTGAAGCTTTCTTT. Translation: CASSYTTWDRVRPEAFF.

Concerning this clonotype itself: This sequence may be a read error, since a much larger clone differs from it by one base. The chain is built from TRBV4-1 and TRBJ2-2, with D uncertain. Per the germline V gene, CDR1 is MGHRA and CDR2 is YSYEKL. The CDR3 spans 13 residues. CDR3 loop: CASNQVWKGELFF. The DNA of the CDR3 is TGCGCCAGCAACCAAGTTTGGAAGGGGGAGCTGTTTTTT.

This clonotype was seen ten or more times. V gene TRBV14 combines with J gene TRBJ2-7; 7 positions agree with TRBD1. The germline V gene has CDR1 SGHDN and CDR2 FVKESK. Trimming at V came to 0 bases and at J to 0 bases, leaving 14 bases not matched to a gene. This CDR3 contains 19 residues. The CDR3 loop reads CASSQDPALGQTSSYEQYF. DNA for the CDR3: TGTGCCAGCAGCCAAGATCCGGCGTTGGGACAGACGAGCTCCTACGAGCAGTACTTC.

This clonotype appeared many times. This chain connects TRBV20-1 to TRBJ2-7, with 10 bases identical to TRBD2. Germline trimming cut 5 bases from V and 1 base from J; bases unmatched to any gene: 8. This CDR3 is built from 15 residues. Per germline, CDR1 DFQATT and CDR2 SNEGSKA (reference sequence). CDR3 DNA sequence: TGCAGTGCTTCCTCCACTAGCGGGGTTTCCTACGAGCAGTACTTC. It yields the protein CSASSTSGVSYEQYF.

This clonotype was observed many times. The J gene is TRBJ1-5, the V gene TRBV7-9; 7 bases match TRBD1. J lost 1 base, V lost 5 bases, and 11 bases had no gene match. Germline lookup yields CDR1 SEHNR and CDR2 FQNEAQ (reference sequence). This CDR3 region has 17 residues. The CDR3 region is CASSPIRQGASNQPQHF. CDR3 bases: TGTGCCAGCAGCCCAATAAGACAGGGAGCCAGCAATCAGCCCCAGCATTTT.

Ten or more counts support this clonotype. The chain joins TRBV4-1 to TRBJ2-1; D is uncertain. V was pared by 3 bases and J by 8 bases, with 8 bases between. Germline V gives CDR1 MGHRA, CDR2 YSYEKL. The CDR3 is 12 amino acids. CDR3 in DNA: TGCGCCAGCAGCCATTTTTGGGATGAGCAGTTCTTC. This sequence encodes CASSHFWDEQFF.

The sample holds many counts of this clonotype. The rearrangement joins TRBV20-1 to TRBJ1-2, with D unclear. Germline CDR1 and CDR2: DFQATT and SNEGSKA (reference sequence). The CDR3 runs 13 residues. Deletions cut 6 bases from V and 2 bases from J, with 13 bases between. CDR3 coding DNA: TGCAGTGCAGCTCCCACCAGCAACTATGGCTACACCTTC. Encoded protein: CSAAPTSNYGYTF.

This clonotype was picked up a small number of times. This chain joins TRBV5-5 and TRBJ2-1, with D perhaps matching TRBD1 (6 bases). This CDR3 contains 16 residues. CDR1 SGHKS and CDR2 YYEKEE come from the germline V gene (reference sequence). V was shortened by 4 bases and J by 0 bases, with 14 bases between the two germline ends. CDR3 region: CASSLQTGSSYNEQFF. The CDR3 region has the DNA TGTGCCAGCAGCCTCCAGACAGGTAGCTCCTACAATGAGCAGTTCTTC.